This T cell receptor beta chain originates from a study of cytomegalovirus exposure and HLA in healthy donors. Turning to the study itself: The Caucasian-associated ancestry cluster contained 81% of the 300 to 400 genotyped donors.

The CDR3 covers 15 residues. The V end was cut by 5 bases, the J end by 7 bases, with 18 bases between. CDR1 is SEHNR and CDR2 is FQNEAQ in the germline V gene (reference sequence). Overall study findings and caveats: A later examination showed that TCR association rates differed by HLA locus, with DRB1 most and HLA-C fewest. Reports showed the classifier diagnosing cytomegalovirus status with high specificity and sensitivity.

Concerning this clone itself: Its antigen is unknown.

Use of 60 Vbeta and 13 Jbeta primers characterized the PCR. Profiling relied on immunoSEQ multiplex PCR, and the TCRdb table lists in-frame clones only, not all of them. This repertoire shows about 82,000 clones, 74% found once; its top ten account for about 6.2%. The rearrangement uses TRBV7-9 and TRBJ2-1, with a tentative D call TRBD2 (7 bases). This clonotype was sampled from a woman aged 45-65 years in good health and CMV-seropositive. The sample taken for sequencing was PBMCs. The CDR3 here is CASSLWEGGRNEQFF. CDR3 DNA: TGTGCCAGCAGCCTCTGGGAGGGGGGGCGGAATGAGCAGTTCTTC.